This T cell receptor beta chain was sequenced for a study of control samples from healthy donors and cancer patients. Produced via immunoSEQ multiplex PCR; TCRdb's table is partial and in-frame only. The repertoire includes 65,000 to 90,000 clones, under 90% of them detected once, and approximately 8.8% sits in the top ten. This CDR3 is 14 amino acids long. Per the germline V gene, CDR1 is LGHNT and CDR2 is FRNRAP. After removal of 5 bases from V and 9 bases from J, the junction contained 6 bases not matched to a gene. The sample was PBMCs. The clonotype was recovered from a woman between 50 and 59 years old with colorectal cancer. J is TRBJ1-6 and V is TRBV12-5; TRBD1 matches at 8 bases. CDR3 sequence (DNA): TGTGCTAGTGGTCGGACAGGGAAGGCTTCACCCCTCCACTTT. Its protein product is CASGRTGKASPLHF.